The sequence of this T cell receptor beta chain was determined in a study of TIL therapy for anti-PD-1-resistant metastatic lung cancer. Study-wide context: Median tumor PD-L1 proportion score was approximately 6.3%. Median tumor mutation burden was roughly 1.5 mutations per megabase.

Sequencing used immunoSEQ v3. Sequencing depth was 1.5 million to 2 million read pairs for survey level, roughly 4.5-6 million for deep. Sequencing used immunoSEQ multiplex PCR; TCRdb keeps in-frame clones, though not all of them. The table lists 60,000 or so clones, around 69% of them singletons, with over 6.5% in the top ten. J gave up 4 bases and V 8 bases, and 7 bases lay outside the gene matches. Germline values: CDR1 WSHSY, CDR2 SAAADI. CDR3 length: 14 residues. Indicated time point: pre-treatment sample, taken before nivolumab and TIL therapy. The sequence was obtained from a person between 25 and 80 years old with non-small cell lung cancer. The sample in question was blood, obtained at baseline. The chain links TRBV10-2 to TRBJ2-1; TRBD2 aligns across 8 bases. The CDR3 here is CASLLAGPYNEQFF. The DNA of the CDR3 is TGCGCCAGCCTTCTAGCGGGTCCATACAATGAGCAGTTCTTC.